This TCR beta chain was sequenced during a study of blood T cells in healthy people across ages. The CDR3 consists of 14 residues. Germline V gives CDR1 LGHNA, CDR2 YSLEER. Trimming stripped 1 base from V and 7 bases from J, with 13 bases between. In regard to this clonotype: What it binds is unknown.

Whole-study findings and limits: Among long-lived donors, naive CD4+ cells were more numerous and diversity higher than in aged donors.

A second about 6 to 11 cycle PCR used barcoded and J-beta primers. With 12 random nucleotides, a template-switch adaptor tagged each individual cDNA molecule. TCRdb passed the 5' RACE reads through MiXCR, listing each CDR3 protein once. Here the sample spans roughly 1.4 million distinct CDR3 sequences, around 55% being singletons. V and J are TRBV4-3 and TRBJ1-2, with D possibly being TRBD1 (6 bases). The specimen was blood. The TCR comes from a man younger than 30 in good health. The CDR3 coding sequence is TGCGCCAGCAGCCAAGGGCAGGGGATGGGTGGCTACACCTTC. Amino acid sequence: CASSQGQGMGGYTF.